This T cell receptor (beta chain) was identified in a study of T cell repertoires in cytomegalovirus infection. TCRdb redid the calling of the reads with MiXCR, one entry per CDR3 protein. The top ten clones hold more than 10% of a sample with 250,000 to 400,000 distinct CDR3 sequences, roughly 25% of them seen once. In regard to this clonotype: Antigen specificity is unknown. A single base separates this from a much larger clone, so it may be a read error.

Germline values: CDR1 SGHTA, CDR2 FQGNSA. The CDR3 is made up of 15 amino acids. Trimming shortened V by 8 bases and J by 7 bases, and 18 bases separated the two germline ends. V gene TRBV7-2 combines with J gene TRBJ1-6; D remains ambiguous. The receptor's source is a human donor in good health (CMV status not recorded). Some clones in this sample may be carry-over from other donors' samples. Sequenced here: cultured PBMCs, sampled from culture after CMV antigen stimulation. CDR3: CASRRQTRGNSPLHF. CDR3 sequence (DNA): TGTGCCAGCCGCCGCCAGACACGAGGGAATTCACCCCTCCACTTT. The variable domain in full, completed from reference TRBV7-2 and TRBJ1-6, reads GAGVSQSPSNKVTEKGKDVELRCDPISGHTALYWYRQSLGQGLEFLIYFQGNSAPDKSGLPSDRFSAERTGGSVSTLTIQRTQQEDSAVYLCASRRQTRGNSPLHFGNGTRLTVT.